This T cell receptor (beta chain) was obtained from a study of blood T cell repertoires in COVID-19 (dated by TCRdb to the early 2020s). Context from the whole study: The collaborator samples originated in the United States, Italy and Spain and spanned the acute and convalescent phases of COVID-19. Where available, HLA class I and class II types were taken from metadata supplied by the sample provider and were not determined by assay-based typing. Subjects who had been exposed to COVID-19, were actively infected with it, or had recovered from it provided the deeply sampled blood TCRbeta repertoires that made up the dataset. The samples were drawn from the first 160 participants of the ongoing ImmuneRACE study and from 1,254 subjects provided by 6 global collaborators. The repertoires were released in a freely available public database meant as a resource for research on the immune response to SARS-CoV-2. The prospective study material was composed of cDNA or gDNA derived from T cells, B-cell-depleted T cells, or PBMCs. Sample metadata almost always included a de-identified subject ID, COVID-19 status, age in years and sex. Beyond this particular receptor, the publication reports: The quantity of clinical and demographic metadata differed by source and by participant and was supplied without curation.

CDR1 and CDR2, per the germline V gene, are LGHNA and YNFKEQ. The CDR3 numbers 17 residues from cysteine through phenylalanine. The only DNA kept is the CDR3, 51 bases in frame from the first base. V loses 2 bases of germline sequence and J loses 2 bases, and the interval between the two ends is 17 bases. The immunoSEQ Assay, a bias-controlled multiplex PCR, was used to amplify TCRbeta CDR3 regions from genomic DNA. The authors processed their data as follows. The number of nucleated cells in each sample was estimated from the amplification of reference gene primers within the assay. To quantify the absolute abundance of each unique TCRbeta CDR3 rearrangement, sequence reads were collapsed and filtered. For each sample, productive Simpson clonality was calculated by taking the square root of Simpson's diversity index across productive rearrangements. Here the immuneACCESS table is served through TCRdb, limited to in-frame sequences with V and J called. Missing clones are a known gap in these copies; in checked studies unresolved V genes cover under half, and the rest lacks a known reason. D and trimming were read from the DNA, whereas the V and J calls and clone size are those reported in that table. The sample table contains under 130,000 clones; only one count was recorded for roughly 84% of them. Of the sample, around 11% is held by the ten largest clones.

Whole blood was collected in K2EDTA tubes by collaborating institutions according to the institutions' own protocols. For TCRbeta analysis, collaborators shipped samples as frozen whole blood, isolated PBMCs, or DNA extracted from either of those sample types. Concerning this clone itself: The antigen it binds to is not known. Base qualities were left out, and no much larger clone turns up one base away.

This receptor was obtained from a human donor in a cohort sampled during active COVID-19. The sequence links TRBV4-2 to TRBJ2-3, with TRBD2 perhaps the D gene, on 7 matching bases. Sequencing used peripheral blood. This receptor carries the CDR3 CASSQSLGGGPTDTQYF. The DNA sequence follows: TGTGCCAGCAGCCAATCTTTGGGGGGGGGCCCCACAGATACGCAGTATTTT.